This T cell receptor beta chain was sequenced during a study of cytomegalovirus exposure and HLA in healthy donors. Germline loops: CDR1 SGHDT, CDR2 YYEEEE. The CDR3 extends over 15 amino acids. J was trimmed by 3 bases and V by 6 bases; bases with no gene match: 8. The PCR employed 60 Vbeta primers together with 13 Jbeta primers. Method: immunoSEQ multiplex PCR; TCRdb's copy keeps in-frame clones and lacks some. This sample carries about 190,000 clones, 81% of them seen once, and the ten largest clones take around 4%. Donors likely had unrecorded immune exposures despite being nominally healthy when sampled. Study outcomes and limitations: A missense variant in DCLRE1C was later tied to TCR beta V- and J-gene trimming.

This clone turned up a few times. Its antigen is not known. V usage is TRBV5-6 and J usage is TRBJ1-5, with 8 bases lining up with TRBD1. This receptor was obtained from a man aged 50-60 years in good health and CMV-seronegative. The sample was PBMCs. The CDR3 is CASKIRDRFNQPQHF. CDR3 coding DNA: TGTGCCAGCAAAATCCGGGACAGGTTCAATCAGCCCCAGCATTTT.